This T cell receptor (beta chain) originates from a study of OX40 agonist ivuxolimab in advanced cancers. Points from the study as a whole: Expanded clones belonging to CD8+ T cells outnumbered, on average, those of CD4+.

CDR3 length: 15 residues. In germline, CDR1 is MDHEN, CDR2 SYDVKM. V lost 9 bases and J lost 4; bases outside the gene matches: 10. The table came from immunoSEQ multiplex PCR; TCRdb's copy has only in-frame clones and leaves some out. The top ten clones hold 0.9% to 1.2% of a sample with approximately 94,000 clones, around 84% of them seen once. Concerning this clone: Its specificity is unknown.

The sequencing here drew on CD4+ or CD8+ T cells sorted from blood, taken in a trial of the OX40 agonist ivuxolimab. The rearrangement joins TRBV28 to TRBJ1-2; 11 nucleotides line up with TRBD1. This TCR derives from an adult with an advanced solid tumor such as melanoma, head and neck, liver or kidney cancer. CDR3 residues: CARHRTGGTSYGYTF. In DNA form, the CDR3 reads TGTGCCAGGCATCGGACAGGGGGCACTAGCTATGGCTACACCTTC.